Presented here are 32 T cell receptor beta chains from one specimen sequenced in a study of cytomegalovirus exposure and HLA in healthy donors. In the PCR, 60 Vbeta and 13 Jbeta primers were used. Profiled with immunoSEQ multiplex PCR; TCRdb holds only in-frame clones, not every one. The data show 120,000 or so clones, around 84% seen once. Sequencing was performed on PBMCs. The origin of the receptors is a man younger than 35 in good health and CMV-seronegative.

This clone came up once. The CDR3 bases are TGTGCCAGCAGCTTAGCGGGGACAGGGGGGCAAGAGACCCAGTACTTC. It translates to CASSLAGTGGQETQYF. The V gene is TRBV7-2, the J gene TRBJ2-5, with 11 bases fitting TRBD1. The CDR3 contains 16 residues. The germline V gene has CDR1 SGHTA and CDR2 FQGNSA. Trimming removed 0 bases from V and 2 bases from J; junction bases left unmatched: 2.

The chain carries TRBV5-1 and TRBJ1-1; perhaps TRBD1 as D (5 bases). CDR3 size: 14 residues. CDR1 and CDR2 from the germline V gene are SGHRS and YFSETQ. V gave up 0 bases and J gave up 4 bases, with 10 bases separating them. For the CDR3, the DNA is TGCGCCAGCAGCTTGGGCGGGGCGACCACTGAAGCTTTCTTT. It yields the protein CASSLGGATTEAFF.

The chain joins TRBV6-1 to TRBJ1-2; possible D gene TRBD1, 6 bases. CDR1 MNHNS and CDR2 SASEGT come from the germline V gene. This CDR3 has 18 amino acids. V lost 0 bases and J 1 base, leaving 18 bases between the germline ends. The CDR3 region has the DNA TGTGCCAGCAGTGAAGCGATGGCAGGGGCGATTAATAACTATGGCTACACCTTC. This translates into CASSEAMAGAINNYGYTF.

The gene calls are TRBV6-6 and TRBJ2-5, with D hard to call. The CDR3 covers 12 residues. Per the germline V gene, CDR1 is MNHNY and CDR2 is SVGAGI (reference sequence). V lost 2 bases, J lost 5 bases, and 6 bases lay in between. CDR3 in DNA: TGTGCCAGCAGTTACGGCCCCGAGACCCAGTACTTC. Translation: CASSYGPETQYF.

The gene calls are TRBV5-1 and TRBJ2-7; 9 bases align to TRBD1. The J segment lost 5 bases and the V segment lost 4 bases, leaving 13 bases of the junction unmatched. The CDR3 has 16 residues. Germline V CDR1 and CDR2: SGHRS, YFSETQ. The CDR3 DNA reads TGCGCCAGCAGCGTAAGAACAGGGGGCTTTGAGGACGAGCAGTACTTC. Translation: CASSVRTGGFEDEQYF.

The V call is TRBV21-1, the J call TRBJ1-1; the table gives TRBD1 as D, unverified against the DNA. TRBV21-1 is recorded as a pseudogene. The CDR3 consists of 15 residues. CDR3 amino acids: CASSKGPRGNTEAFF. CDR3 sequence (DNA): TGTGCCAGCAGCAAAGGGCCCAGGGGGAACACTGAAGCTTTCTTT.

The chain carries TRBV11-2 and TRBJ1-3; weak D call: TRBD1 (6 bases). CDR1 and CDR2 from the germline V gene are SGHAT and FQNNGV. V dropped 1 base and J dropped 4 bases, with 8 bases sitting between them. This CDR3 is 14 amino acids long. In DNA, the CDR3 is TGTGCCAGCAGCTTAGGACAGGACGGAAACACCATATATTTT. Encoded protein: CASSLGQDGNTIYF. The full variable domain, completed using reference TRBV11-2 and TRBJ1-3, is EAGVAQSPRYKIIEKRQSVAFWCNPISGHATLYWYQQILGQGPKLLIQFQNNGVVDDSQLPKDRFSAERLKGVDSTLKIQPAKLEDSAVYLCASSLGQDGNTIYFGEGSWLTVV.

V is TRBV13 and J is TRBJ1-5, with D unclear. Germline lookup yields CDR1 PRHDT and CDR2 FYEKMQ (reference sequence). The CDR3 is made up of 15 amino acids. Between the trimmed V and J ends, which lost 7 bases and 6 bases, there was a span of 19 bases. The CDR3 protein is CASKFSTEGSQPQHF. CDR3 nucleotides: TGTGCCAGCAAGTTTTCCACGGAGGGAAGTCAGCCCCAGCATTTT.

This chain links TRBV2 with TRBJ2-1, with 7 bases aligning to TRBD1. The CDR3 is 13 amino acids. The junction had 2 bases not matched to a gene; V was cut back by 6 bases and J by 3 bases. The germline CDR1 and CDR2 sequences are SNHLY and FYNNEI. The CDR3 loop reads CASSDRDYNEQFF. The CDR3 nucleotides are TGTGCCAGCAGCGACAGGGACTACAATGAGCAGTTCTTC.

The rearrangement joins TRBV6-5 to TRBJ1-2, with a weak D call TRBD1 (5 bases). The V and J ends lost 4 bases and 8 bases respectively, with 14 bases between them. The CDR3 consists of 13 residues. The V gene's germline CDR1 is MNHEY and CDR2 SVGAGI. CDR3 region: CASSFGTLGGYTF. CDR3 bases: TGTGCCAGCAGTTTCGGGACTCTTGGGGGCTACACCTTC.

The genes are TRBV27 and TRBJ2-1, with D perhaps matching TRBD1 (5 bases). With 0 bases removed from V and 2 bases from J, the gap between germline ends came to 11 bases. The CDR3 loop spans 16 amino acids. Germline-derived CDR1 and CDR2 are MNHEY and SMNVEV (reference sequence). This CDR3 is CASSLSAQGPYNEQFF. The CDR3 DNA is TGTGCCAGCAGTTTATCGGCTCAGGGCCCCTACAATGAGCAGTTCTTC.

The sample holds a few counts of this clone. The chain uses TRBV6-5 and TRBJ2-7; 10 nucleotides agree with TRBD1. The ends lost 5 bases at V and 1 base at J; junction bases unmatched: 5. The germline V gene has CDR1 MNHEY and CDR2 SVGAGI. The CDR3 has 15 residues. The CDR3 sequence is CASSLRDRGSYEQYF. CDR3 coding DNA: TGTGCCAGCAGTCTCCGGGACAGGGGTTCCTACGAGCAGTACTTC.

The rearrangement joins TRBV14 to TRBJ1-2, with unresolved D. V lost 0 bases and J 4 bases, leaving 9 bases between the germline ends. Germline assignment: CDR1 SGHDN and CDR2 FVKESK. The CDR3 extends over 14 amino acids. DNA of the CDR3: TGTGCCAGCAGCCAAGATTATGAGGGCTATGGCTACACCTTC. Translation gives CASSQDYEGYGYTF.

The count of this clone is one. The V call is TRBV18, the J call TRBJ1-1; 7 positions match TRBD1. From germline, CDR1 is KGHSH and CDR2 LQKENI. V dropped 5 bases and J dropped 5; count of bases not matched to a gene: 5. This CDR3 comprises 13 residues. CDR3 amino acids: CASSSDRATEAFF. For the CDR3, the DNA is TGTGCCAGCTCATCCGACAGGGCAACTGAAGCTTTCTTT. Combining the CDR3 with reference TRBV18 and TRBJ1-1 gives the whole variable domain NAGVMQNPRHLVRRRGQEARLRCSPMKGHSHVYWYRQLPEEGLKFMVYLQKENIIDESGMPKERFSAEFPKEGPSILRIQQVVRGDSAAYFCASSSDRATEAFFGQGTRLTVV.

In the case of this clone: One end of the junction does not line up with germline, which may come from a read error. The chain recombines TRBV5-1 with TRBJ2-1, with D unclear. This CDR3 is built from 12 residues. CDR1 and CDR2 from the germline V gene are SGHRS and YFSETQ. As DNA, the CDR3 is TGCGCCAGCAACTTGCTTGACAATGAGCAGTTCTTC. Protein: CASNLLDNEQFF.

The chain couples TRBV19 to TRBJ2-3, with TRBD2 as a possible D gene (5 bases). The CDR3 extends over 14 amino acids. Germline V CDR1 and CDR2: LNHDA, SQIVND (reference sequence). The germline V and J ends were trimmed by 2 bases and 2 bases, with 8 bases remaining between them. Here the CDR3 DNA reads TGTGCCAGTAGTATACAGCGGAACACAGATACGCAGTATTTT. The encoded protein is CASSIQRNTDTQYF.

This rearrangement joins TRBV10-1 to TRBJ2-3, with D tentatively TRBD1 (8 bases). Germline V gene sequence: CDR1 WNHNN, CDR2 SYGVQD (reference sequence). Trimming shortened V by 0 bases and J by 1 base, and 11 bases separated the two germline ends. The CDR3 is 16 amino acids. The CDR3 nucleotides read TGCGCCAGCAGTGAGTCACAGGGGGGGGGCACAGATACGCAGTATTTT. This codes for CASSESQGGGTDTQYF.

V is TRBV28 and J is TRBJ2-7; no clear D gene. Germline V gene data show CDR1 as MDHEN and CDR2 as SYDVKM. Trimming took 6 bases from V and 7 from J, leaving 22 bases between them. CDR3 length: 15 residues. The CDR3 is CASSRSVALDSEQYF. The CDR3 DNA sequence: TGTGCCAGCAGCCGGTCGGTGGCGCTTGACTCGGAGCAGTACTTC.

This chain uses TRBV27 with TRBJ2-1, with D possibly TRBD1 on 6 matching bases. CDR3 length: 12 amino acids. The germline CDR1 and CDR2 sequences are MNHEY and SMNVEV (reference sequence). V was cut by 5 bases and J by 10 bases, with 12 bases left in between. This CDR3 reads CASSRYQGEQFF. CDR3 DNA: TGTGCCAGCAGTCGTTACCAGGGGGAGCAGTTCTTC.

This clone was seen a few times. The chain has TRBV18 and TRBJ1-1; possibly TRBD1 for D (5 bases). CDR3 length: 14 residues. Germline CDR1 KGHSH, CDR2 LQKENI. Trimming shortened V by 6 bases and J by 2 bases, and 13 bases separated the two germline ends. CDR3 amino acids: CASSLTEFNTEAFF. As DNA, the CDR3 is TGTGCCAGCTCCCTGACAGAATTCAACACTGAAGCTTTCTTT.

The chain joins TRBV19 to TRBJ1-1; the D is unclear. The CDR3 covers 17 residues. Deletions cut 0 bases from V and 3 bases from J, with 17 bases between. Germline loops: CDR1 LNHDA, CDR2 SQIVND (reference sequence). CDR3 sequence: CASSIDLRSTPDTEAFF. The CDR3 DNA sequence: TGTGCCAGTAGTATAGATCTTAGATCCACCCCGGACACTGAAGCTTTCTTT.

V is TRBV5-6 and J is TRBJ1-1; 10 positions agree with TRBD1. The germline gives CDR1 SGHDT, CDR2 YYEEEE. Trimming at V came to 5 bases and at J to 5 bases, leaving 6 bases not matched to a gene. The CDR3 covers 14 residues. The CDR3, as DNA: TGTGCCAGCAGAGACAGGGGGCTTCGGACTGAAGCTTTCTTT. Protein sequence: CASRDRGLRTEAFF.

The chain recombines TRBV5-1 with TRBJ1-1; perhaps TRBD1 as D (5 bases). Germline V gene lookup returns CDR1 SGHRS and CDR2 YFSETQ. This CDR3 has 13 amino acids. The V end lost 7 bases, the J end lost 8 bases, and 18 bases lay between the germline ends. CDR3 in amino acids: CASGTGDSLEAFF. The CDR3 DNA follows: TGCGCCAGCGGGACGGGAGACTCGCTAGAAGCTTTCTTT. The full variable domain, with the rest looked up from reference TRBV5-1 and TRBJ1-1, is KAGVTQTPRYLIKTRGQQVTLSCSPISGHRSVSWYQQTPGQGLQFLFEYFSETQRNKGNFPGRFSGRQFSNSRSEMNVSTLELGDSALYLCASGTGDSLEAFFGQGTRLTVV.

The V and J genes are TRBV19 and TRBJ2-7; 7 bases fit TRBD2. Germline CDR1 is LNHDA and CDR2 is SQIVND (reference sequence). There are 13 residues in the CDR3. V was pared by 7 bases and J by 5 bases, with 8 bases of the junction left unmatched. The CDR3 bases are TGTGCCAGTATCGGCGGGGGTTTCGACGAGCAGTACTTC. Encoded protein: CASIGGGFDEQYF.

This chain joins TRBV12-5 and TRBJ2-1; possibly TRBD1 for D (6 bases). Per germline, CDR1 LGHNT and CDR2 FRNRAP. Trimming took off 8 bases at V and 3 bases at J, with 20 bases between the two ends. The CDR3 totals 16 residues. CDR3 region: CASLYRGQTIYNEQFF. The CDR3 DNA sequence: TGTGCTAGTCTTTATCGTGGACAGACGATCTACAATGAGCAGTTCTTC.

This chain connects TRBV6-5 to TRBJ1-2, with a possible D match to TRBD1 (5 bases). Germline CDR1 is MNHEY and CDR2 is SVGAGI. Trimming shortened V by 4 bases and J by 7 bases, and 13 bases separated the two germline ends. The CDR3 spans 13 residues. Written as DNA, the CDR3 is TGTGCCAGCAGTTTGGAAGGGGTACGTGGCTACACCTTC. Its protein product is CASSLEGVRGYTF.

This clone was seen just once. The V gene is TRBV6-5, the J gene TRBJ1-5; perhaps TRBD1 as D (5 bases). The length of the CDR3 is 14 residues. V shed 5 bases and J shed 4 bases, with 12 bases lying between them. Germline CDR1 is MNHEY and CDR2 is SVGAGI. CDR3 in amino acids: CASSALGGNQPQHF. The CDR3, as DNA: TGTGCCAGCAGTGCTCTGGGGGGGAATCAGCCCCAGCATTTT.

This clone has only one observation. The chain carries TRBV6-6 and TRBJ1-2; TRBD1 matches at 10 bases. Germline lookup yields CDR1 MNHNY and CDR2 SVGAGI (reference sequence). Unmatched junction bases numbered 9, after V lost 8 bases and J lost 6 bases. This CDR3 has 14 residues. CDR3 DNA: TGTGCCAGCGGAGACAGGGGGCGCGTTAATGGCTACACCTTC. Its protein is CASGDRGRVNGYTF.

J is TRBJ1-2 and V is TRBV5-6, with D unresolved. Germline V gene data show CDR1 as SGHDT and CDR2 as YYEEEE. The CDR3 is 17 residues long. Trimming removed 4 bases from V and 4 bases from J, with 23 bases in between. The CDR3 sequence is CASSPRRLLVPAYGYTF. CDR3 in DNA: TGTGCCAGCAGCCCCCGGCGACTCTTAGTCCCTGCCTATGGCTACACCTTC. The complete variable domain, with remaining parts taken from reference TRBV5-6 and TRBJ1-2, reads DAGVTQSPTHLIKTRGQQVTLRCSPKSGHDTVSWYQQALGQGPQFIFQYYEEEERQRGNFPDRFSGHQFPNYSSELNVNALLLGDSALYLCASSPRRLLVPAYGYTFGSGTRLTVV.

The chain carries TRBV5-4 and TRBJ1-2; 8 positions agree with TRBD1. The CDR3 has 15 amino acids. Germline trimming cut 3 bases from V and 5 bases from J; bases unmatched to any gene: 9. Germline lookup yields CDR1 SGHNT and CDR2 YYREEE (reference sequence). The CDR3 nucleotides are TGTGCCAGCAGCTATTCCGGGACAGGTCTATATGGCTACACCTTC. It codes for CASSYSGTGLYGYTF. Looking up the rest from reference TRBV5-4 and TRBJ1-2 gives the full variable domain: ETGVTQSPTHLIKTRGQQVTLRCSSQSGHNTVSWYQQALGQGPQFIFQYYREEENGRGNFPPRFSGLQFPNYSSELNVNALELDDSALYLCASSYSGTGLYGYTFGSGTRLTVV.

DNA of the CDR3: TGTGCCAGCAGTAACGGGGTAAATTCAGGAAACACCATATATTTT. Translating it yields CASSNGVNSGNTIYF. V and J are TRBV6-5 and TRBJ1-3; D call uncertain. The CDR3 has 15 residues. The germline V gene has CDR1 MNHEY and CDR2 SVGAGI. The V end lost 5 bases, the J end lost 4 bases, and 15 bases lay between the germline ends.

This clone appeared once. This chain joins TRBV5-4 and TRBJ2-1; a possible D gene is TRBD1 (6 bases). Germline V gives CDR1 SGHNT, CDR2 YYREEE (reference sequence). The CDR3 sequence is 13 residues long. V lost 4 bases and J 4 bases, leaving 9 bases between the germline ends. This CDR3 reads CASSLDSYNEQFF. In DNA, the CDR3 is TGTGCCAGCAGCCTGGACAGTTACAATGAGCAGTTCTTC.